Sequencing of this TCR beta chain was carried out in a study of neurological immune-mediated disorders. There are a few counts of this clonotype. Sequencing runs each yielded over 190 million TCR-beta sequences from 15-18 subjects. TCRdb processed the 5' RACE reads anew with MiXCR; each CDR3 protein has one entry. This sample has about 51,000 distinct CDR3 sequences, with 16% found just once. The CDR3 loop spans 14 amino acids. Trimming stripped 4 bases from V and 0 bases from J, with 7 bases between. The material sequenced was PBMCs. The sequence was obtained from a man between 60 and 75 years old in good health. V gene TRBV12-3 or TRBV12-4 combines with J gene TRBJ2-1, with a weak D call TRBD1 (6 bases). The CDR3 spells CASSYRDSYNEQFF. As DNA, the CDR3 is TGTGCCAGCAGTTACAGGGACTCCTACAATGAGCAGTTCTTC.